This T cell receptor beta chain derives from a study of T cell changes during pregnancy in multiple sclerosis (dated by TCRdb to between 2018 and 2021). A note on the overall study: The study examined how the T cell repertoire changed over the course of pregnancy in women with multiple sclerosis.

Points on this clone: The clone's antigen remains unknown. Qualities for individual bases were not recorded, and no much larger clone is one base off.

As encoded in the germline V gene, CDR1 is MDHEN while CDR2 is SYDVKM. The CDR3 holds 15 amino acids from the cysteine to the phenylalanine. The kept DNA is CDR3 alone, 45 bases in frame from the first base. V lost 6 bases and J lost 1 base; the stretch between them is 15 bases long. Library preparation used the immunoSEQ multiplex PCR assay. TCRdb provides this immuneACCESS table in a form limited to in-frame rearrangements. Some clones are lacking; in checked studies, under half of them reflect an unresolved V gene, and why the rest are absent is not known. For this sample there are around 50,000 clones; approximately 92% appear just once. The biggest ten clones account for under 9.5% of the sample.

The receptor was derived from a female donor with multiple sclerosis, enrolled in a pregnancy study. Sequencing was performed on CD8+ T cells from peripheral blood mononuclear cells, taken in the second trimester of pregnancy. Rearrangement joined TRBV28 to TRBJ2-5, with a tentative D gene TRBD2 over 6 matching bases. The bases read TGTGCCAGCAGCCGCGGGACGGGGCTCCAAGAGACCCAGTACTTC. This sequence encodes CASSRGTGLQETQYF.